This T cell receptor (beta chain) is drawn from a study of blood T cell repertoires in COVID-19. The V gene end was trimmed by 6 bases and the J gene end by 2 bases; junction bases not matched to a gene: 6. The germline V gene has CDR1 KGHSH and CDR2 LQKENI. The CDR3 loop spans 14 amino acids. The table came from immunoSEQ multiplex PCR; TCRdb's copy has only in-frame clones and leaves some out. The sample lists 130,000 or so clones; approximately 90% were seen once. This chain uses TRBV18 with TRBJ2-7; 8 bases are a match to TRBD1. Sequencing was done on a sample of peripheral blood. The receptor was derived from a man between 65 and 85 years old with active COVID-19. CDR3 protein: CASSGQGPPYEQYF. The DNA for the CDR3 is TGTGCCAGCTCCGGACAGGGCCCCCCCTACGAGCAGTACTTC.